What follows are 2 T cell receptor beta chains derived from one specimen sequenced in a study of PD-L1 blockade in urothelial cancer. TCRdb keeps only in-frame clones here, not all; method: immunoSEQ multiplex PCR. The sample holds roughly 100,000 clones, roughly 90% seen once. Specified time point: pretreatment peripheral blood. Source: PBMCs, taken around atezolizumab (anti-PD-L1) treatment. All receptors come from a woman at least 80 years old with urothelial cancer.

The chain couples TRBV18 to TRBJ2-3; 10 bases are shared with TRBD1. V lost 6 bases to trimming and J lost 4 bases; unmatched junction nucleotides: 7. Per germline, CDR1 KGHSH and CDR2 LQKENI. The CDR3 runs 15 residues. The DNA for the CDR3 is TGTGCCAGCTCCCCCGGACAGGGGGTAGCAGATACGCAGTATTTT. Protein sequence: CASSPGQGVADTQYF. Filled out from reference TRBV18 and TRBJ2-3, the complete variable domain reads NAGVMQNPRHLVRRRGQEARLRCSPMKGHSHVYWYRQLPEEGLKFMVYLQKENIIDESGMPKERFSAEFPKEGPSILRIQQVVRGDSAAYFCASSPGQGVADTQYFGPGTRLTVL.

This sequence joins TRBV10-1 and TRBJ2-2; D possibly corresponds to TRBD1 (6 bases). Trimming cost V 3 bases and J 0 bases, with 11 bases left between them. CDR1 is WNHNN, CDR2 SYGVQD, per germline (reference sequence). This CDR3 is built from 16 residues. CDR3 DNA: TGCGCCAGCAGTGAAGGTTCAGGGGCGAACACCGGGGAGCTGTTTTTT. Its protein product is CASSEGSGANTGELFF.